This entry is about one T cell receptor beta chain. What it binds is unknown. This record belongs to a study of T cells in Graves' hyperthyroidism and ophthalmopathy. General study results and limits: Prediction of ophthalmopathy progression came a median approximately 7 months pre-onset.

Diagnostic decisions used clinical symptoms, serum thyroxine and TRAb, thyroid ultrasound and orbital computed tomography. There were TCR beta CDR3 regions amplified from RNA transcripts. HTBI primers drove first-round RT-PCR of the TCR CDR3. TCRdb reprocessed the multiplex PCR reads via MiXCR and lists one record per CDR3 protein. The sample shows approximately 710,000 distinct CDR3 sequences, 17% of them seen only once. The CDR3 is 16 amino acids. Between the trimmed V and J ends, which lost 0 bases and 3 bases, there was a span of 14 bases. Germline V gene sequence: CDR1 SGHDN, CDR2 FVKESK. This rearrangement joins TRBV14 to TRBJ2-5, with D possibly TRBD2 on 7 matching bases. This TCR was sampled from a man in his fifties or sixties with Graves' hyperthyroidism. The specimen was blood. CDR3 in amino acids: CASSQDMWGGEETQYF. The CDR3 DNA follows: TGTGCCAGCAGCCAAGACATGTGGGGGGGCGAAGAGACCCAGTACTTC.